This TCR beta chain originates from a study of cytomegalovirus exposure and HLA in healthy donors. Regarding the study as a whole: As a later analysis revealed, the rate of TCR association differed by HLA locus, with DRB1 most and HLA-C fewest. Reportedly, fewer N-insertions than the approximately 610-donor mean appeared in an Asian-associated ancestry cluster in a later analysis.

Germline CDR1 reads SGHVS; CDR2 reads FQNEAQ. The CDR3 extends over 16 amino acids. V gave up 3 bases and J gave up 5 bases, with 17 bases separating them. Worth noting for this clone: The target antigen is unknown.

13 Jbeta primers and 60 Vbeta primers were used for the PCR. Repertoires were generated with immunoSEQ multiplex PCR, while TCRdb's copy carries only in-frame clones and drops some. Seen here are 85,000 to 100,000 clones, approximately 71% observed once, and the top ten hold around 2.5%. J is TRBJ2-1 and V is TRBV7-8, with D tentatively TRBD1 (5 bases). Material for sequencing was PBMCs. This receptor was identified in a man in his fifties or sixties in good health and CMV-seronegative. CDR3 in DNA: TGTGCCAGCAGCTTGGGCCGGCCGAGACAGAACAATGAGCAGTTCTTC. Amino acids: CASSLGRPRQNNEQFF.